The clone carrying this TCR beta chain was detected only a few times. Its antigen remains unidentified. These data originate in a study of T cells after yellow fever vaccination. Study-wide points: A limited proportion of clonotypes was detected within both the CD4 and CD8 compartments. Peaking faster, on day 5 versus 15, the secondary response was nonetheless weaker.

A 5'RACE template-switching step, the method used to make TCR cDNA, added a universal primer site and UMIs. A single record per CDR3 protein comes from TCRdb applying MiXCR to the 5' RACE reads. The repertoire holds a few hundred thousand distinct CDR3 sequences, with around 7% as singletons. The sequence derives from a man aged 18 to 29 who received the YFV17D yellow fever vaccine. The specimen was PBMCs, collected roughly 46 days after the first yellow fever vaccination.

CDR3 amino acids: CASSELTSGGGEQYF. In DNA, the CDR3 is TGCGCCAGCAGTGAGCTAACTAGCGGGGGAGGCGAGCAGTACTTC. The chain employs TRBV4-1 and TRBJ2-7; 11 bases line up with TRBD2. CDR1 and CDR2 (germline): MGHRA, YSYEKL. The V and J ends lost 6 bases and 6 bases, in that order; junction bases with no gene match: 10. This CDR3 spans 15 amino acids.